This entry lists 10 T cell receptor beta chains sequenced from one sample in a study of T cells in Graves' hyperthyroidism and ophthalmopathy. Amplification targeted TCR beta CDR3 regions from RNA transcripts. The TCR CDR3 first-round RT-PCR relied on the HTBI primer set. One entry per CDR3 protein results from TCRdb running MiXCR on the multiplex PCR reads. The sample lists approximately 360,000 distinct CDR3 sequences; 15% to 17% were seen once. The sample consisted of blood. The receptors come from a woman younger than 35 with Graves' hyperthyroidism that later progressed to Graves' ophthalmopathy.

The chain uses TRBV11-3 and TRBJ2-5, with TRBD2 identical over 8 bases. This CDR3 region has 14 residues. The V segment lost 5 bases and the J segment 1 base; nucleotides outside the gene matches: 3. Germline CDR1 is SGHNT and CDR2 is YENEEA. The CDR3 DNA reads as TGTGCCAGCAGCCGTAGCGGGACCCAAGAGACCCAGTACTTC. Translated, it gives CASSRSGTQETQYF.

This clonotype has just a few counts. The chain couples TRBV12-3 or TRBV12-4 to TRBJ2-1; a weak D match, TRBD1 (6 bases). The germline V and J ends were trimmed by 2 bases and 3 bases, with 11 bases remaining between them. This CDR3 has 15 amino acids. CDR3 in DNA: TGTGCCAGCAGTTTAAGCGGCAGGGGCTACAATGAGCAGTTCTTC. Its protein is CASSLSGRGYNEQFF.

This clonotype was counted a few times. The rearrangement uses TRBV14 and TRBJ2-4, with TRBD1 matching 9 bases. V lost 1 base, J lost 6 bases, and 4 bases stayed unmatched. The CDR3 is 15 residues long. Germline V gene lookup returns CDR1 SGHDN and CDR2 FVKESK. The CDR3: CASSQVQDRGNIQYF. DNA for the CDR3: TGTGCCAGCAGCCAAGTCCAGGACAGGGGAAACATTCAGTACTTC. The variable domain in full, with the rest retrieved from reference TRBV14 and TRBJ2-4, is EAGVTQFPSHSVIEKGQTVTLRCDPISGHDNLYWYRRVMGKEIKFLLHFVKESKQDESGMPNNRFLAERTGGTYSTLKVQPAELEDSGVYFCASSQVQDRGNIQYFGAGTRLSVL.

There are many counts of this clonotype. This sequence joins TRBV12-3 or TRBV12-4 and TRBJ2-7; no clear D. The CDR3 extends over 13 amino acids. With 7 bases removed from V and 6 bases from J, the gap between germline ends came to 16 bases. CDR3 loop: CASTNPLEGEQYF. In DNA, the CDR3 is TGTGCCAGCACCAACCCTTTGGAAGGCGAGCAGTACTTC.

The V gene is TRBV27, the J gene TRBJ2-7; D call uncertain. CDR1 is MNHEY and CDR2 is SMNVEV in the germline V gene (reference sequence). The CDR3 sequence is 12 residues long. The ends were cut back, 2 bases at V and 7 bases at J, with 9 bases in the middle. The CDR3 sequence is CASSLSGEEQYF. CDR3 coding DNA: TGTGCCAGCAGTTTAAGTGGGGAAGAGCAGTACTTC.

This clonotype was seen many times. V usage is TRBV27 and J usage is TRBJ1-5; 9 nucleotides line up with TRBD1. J was trimmed by 8 bases and V by 6 bases; bases with no gene match: 11. The CDR3 loop spans 15 amino acids. CDR1 is MNHEY and CDR2 is SMNVEV in the germline V gene (reference sequence). CDR3 DNA sequence: TGTGCCAGCAGCTCCGGGACAGGGATCAGCGAGCCCCAGCATTTT. This encodes CASSSGTGISEPQHF.

In this sample, this clonotype turned up many times. The chain employs TRBV6-1 and TRBJ1-5; possibly TRBD1 for D (5 bases). The CDR3 has 15 amino acids. V was pared by 5 bases and J by 10 bases, with 21 bases between. Germline-derived CDR1 and CDR2 are MNHNS and SASEGT. CDR3 in DNA: TGTGCCAGCAGTCCCGGAGAAGGGGAGATAGGTCCCCAGCATTTT. Its protein is CASSPGEGEIGPQHF.

This clonotype was detected a few times. The chain is built from TRBV12-3 or TRBV12-4 and TRBJ1-1, with a weak D call TRBD1 (6 bases). The CDR3 sequence is 12 residues long. V was trimmed by 5 bases and J by 5 bases, leaving 9 bases between them. The CDR3 nucleotides read TGTGCCAGCAGTCCGGACAGTACTGAAGCTTTCTTT. This codes for CASSPDSTEAFF.

This clonotype was detected ten times or more. V usage is TRBV20-1 and J usage is TRBJ2-7; 8 bases are shared with TRBD1. The CDR3 is 18 residues long. Looked up from germline, CDR1 is DFQATT and CDR2 is SNEGSKA (reference sequence). For the CDR3, the DNA is TGCAGCGCCTCAACCGACGAGCTGGGCCTGGGACAGGTCTACGAGCAGTACTTC. Protein: CSASTDELGLGQVYEQYF.

This clonotype has at least ten counts. V gene TRBV11-2 combines with J gene TRBJ2-5; D call uncertain. The CDR3 totals 13 residues. Germline assignment: CDR1 SGHAT and CDR2 FQNNGV. V was trimmed by 5 bases and J by 4 bases, leaving 11 bases between them. The CDR3 is CASSIGRRETQYF. Here the CDR3 DNA reads TGTGCCAGCAGCATAGGACGTAGAGAGACCCAGTACTTC. The variable domain in full, with the rest retrieved from reference TRBV11-2 and TRBJ2-5, is EAGVAQSPRYKIIEKRQSVAFWCNPISGHATLYWYQQILGQGPKLLIQFQNNGVVDDSQLPKDRFSAERLKGVDSTLKIQPAKLEDSAVYLCASSIGRRETQYFGPGTRLLVL.